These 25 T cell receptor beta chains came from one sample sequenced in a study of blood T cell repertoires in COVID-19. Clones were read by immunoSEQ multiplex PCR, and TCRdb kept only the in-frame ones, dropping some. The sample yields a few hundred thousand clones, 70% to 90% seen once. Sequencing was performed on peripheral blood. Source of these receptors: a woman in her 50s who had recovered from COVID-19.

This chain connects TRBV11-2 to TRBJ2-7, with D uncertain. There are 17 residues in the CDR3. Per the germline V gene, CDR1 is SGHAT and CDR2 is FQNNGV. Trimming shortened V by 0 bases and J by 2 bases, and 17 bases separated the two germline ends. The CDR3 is CASSLDFGAGIPYEQYF. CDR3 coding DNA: TGTGCCAGCAGCTTAGATTTCGGCGCAGGTATACCCTACGAGCAGTACTTC.

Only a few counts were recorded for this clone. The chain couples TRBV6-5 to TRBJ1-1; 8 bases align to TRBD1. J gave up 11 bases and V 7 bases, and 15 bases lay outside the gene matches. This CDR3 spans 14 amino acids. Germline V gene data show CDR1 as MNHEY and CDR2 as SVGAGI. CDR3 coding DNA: TGTGCCAGCAATTCCGGGACAGGATTAAGATGGGCTTTCTTT. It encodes CASNSGTGLRWAFF.

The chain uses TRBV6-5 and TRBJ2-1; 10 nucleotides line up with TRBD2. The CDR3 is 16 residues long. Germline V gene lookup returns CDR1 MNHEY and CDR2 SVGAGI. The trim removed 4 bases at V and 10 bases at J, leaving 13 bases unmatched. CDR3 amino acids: CASSSAGASGSIEQFF. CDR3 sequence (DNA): TGTGCCAGCAGTTCCGCCGGGGCTAGCGGGAGTATAGAGCAGTTCTTC.

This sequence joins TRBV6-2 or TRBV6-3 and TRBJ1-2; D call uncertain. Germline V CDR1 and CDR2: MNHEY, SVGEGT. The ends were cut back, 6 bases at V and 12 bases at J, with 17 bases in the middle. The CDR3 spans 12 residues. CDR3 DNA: TGTGCCAGCAGCCACGGGTCGGGAAAGGACACCTTC. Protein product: CASSHGSGKDTF.

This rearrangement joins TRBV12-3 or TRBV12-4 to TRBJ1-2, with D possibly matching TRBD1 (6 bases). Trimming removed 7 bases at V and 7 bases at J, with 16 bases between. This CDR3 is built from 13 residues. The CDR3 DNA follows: TGTGCCAGCACAGCTCTGGGGGCCGGTGGCTACACCTTC. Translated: CASTALGAGGYTF.

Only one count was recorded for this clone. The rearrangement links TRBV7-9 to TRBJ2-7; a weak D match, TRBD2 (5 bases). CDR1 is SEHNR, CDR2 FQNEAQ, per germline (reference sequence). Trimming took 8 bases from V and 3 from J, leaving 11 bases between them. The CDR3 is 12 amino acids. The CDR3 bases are TGTGCCAGCGGGAGCGGAGTCTACGAGCAGTACTTC. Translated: CASGSGVYEQYF. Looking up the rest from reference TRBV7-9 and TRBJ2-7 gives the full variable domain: DTGVSQNPRHKITKRGQNVTFRCDPISEHNRLYWYRQTLGQGPEFLTYFQNEAQLEKSRLLSDRFSAERPKGSFSTLEIQRTEQGDSAMYLCASGSGVYEQYFGPGTRLTVT.

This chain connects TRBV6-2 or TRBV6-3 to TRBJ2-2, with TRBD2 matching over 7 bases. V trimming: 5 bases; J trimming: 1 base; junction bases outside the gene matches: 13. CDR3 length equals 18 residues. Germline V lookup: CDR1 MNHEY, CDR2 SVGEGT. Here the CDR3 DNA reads TGTGCCAGCAGTCTCTCGATGGGGCGGGGGAAGAACACCGGGGAGCTGTTTTTT. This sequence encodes CASSLSMGRGKNTGELFF.

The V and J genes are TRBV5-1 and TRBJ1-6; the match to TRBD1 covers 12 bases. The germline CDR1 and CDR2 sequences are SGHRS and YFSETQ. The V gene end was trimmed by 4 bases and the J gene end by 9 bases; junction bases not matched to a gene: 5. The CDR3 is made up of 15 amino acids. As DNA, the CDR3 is TGCGCCAGCAGCCAGGGACAGGGGGCGCCTTCACCCCTCCACTTT. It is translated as CASSQGQGAPSPLHF. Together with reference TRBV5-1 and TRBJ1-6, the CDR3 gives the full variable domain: KAGVTQTPRYLIKTRGQQVTLSCSPISGHRSVSWYQQTPGQGLQFLFEYFSETQRNKGNFPGRFSGRQFSNSRSEMNVSTLELGDSALYLCASSQGQGAPSPLHFGNGTRLTVT.

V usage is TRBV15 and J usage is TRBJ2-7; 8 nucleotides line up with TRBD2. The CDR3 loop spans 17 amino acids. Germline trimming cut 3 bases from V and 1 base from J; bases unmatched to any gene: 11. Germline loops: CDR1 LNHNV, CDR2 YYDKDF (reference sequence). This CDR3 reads CATSSSPHSGESYEQYF. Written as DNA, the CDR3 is TGTGCCACCAGCAGTTCACCCCATAGCGGGGAGTCCTACGAGCAGTACTTC.

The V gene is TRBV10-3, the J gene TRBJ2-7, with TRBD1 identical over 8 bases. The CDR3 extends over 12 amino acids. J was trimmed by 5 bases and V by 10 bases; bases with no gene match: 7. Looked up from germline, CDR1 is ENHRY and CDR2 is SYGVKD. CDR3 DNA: TGTGCCACAGGGGGCGGCTACCACGAGCAGTACTTC. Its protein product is CATGGGYHEQYF.

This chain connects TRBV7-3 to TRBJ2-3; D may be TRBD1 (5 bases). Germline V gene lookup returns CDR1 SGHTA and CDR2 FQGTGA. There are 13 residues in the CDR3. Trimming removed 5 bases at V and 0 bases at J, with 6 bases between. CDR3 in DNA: TGTGCCAGCAGCCGGACAAGCACAGATACGCAGTATTTT. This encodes CASSRTSTDTQYF.

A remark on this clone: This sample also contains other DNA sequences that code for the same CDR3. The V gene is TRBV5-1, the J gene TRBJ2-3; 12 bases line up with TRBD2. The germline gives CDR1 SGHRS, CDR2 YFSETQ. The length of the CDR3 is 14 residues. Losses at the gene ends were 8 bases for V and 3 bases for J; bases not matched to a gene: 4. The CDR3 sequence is CASRLAGVTDTQYF. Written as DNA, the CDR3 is TGCGCCAGTAGACTAGCGGGGGTGACAGATACGCAGTATTTT.

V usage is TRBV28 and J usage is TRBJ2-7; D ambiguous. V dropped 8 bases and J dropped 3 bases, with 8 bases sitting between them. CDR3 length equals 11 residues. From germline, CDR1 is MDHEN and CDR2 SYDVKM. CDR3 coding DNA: TGTGCCAGCGCTTACAGCTACGAGCAGTACTTC. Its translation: CASAYSYEQYF. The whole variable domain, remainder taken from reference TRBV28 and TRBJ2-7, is DVKVTQSSRYLVKRTGEKVFLECVQDMDHENMFWYRQDPGLGLRLIYFSYDVKMKEKGDIPEGYSVSREKKERFSLILESASTNQTSMYLCASAYSYEQYFGPGTRLTVT.

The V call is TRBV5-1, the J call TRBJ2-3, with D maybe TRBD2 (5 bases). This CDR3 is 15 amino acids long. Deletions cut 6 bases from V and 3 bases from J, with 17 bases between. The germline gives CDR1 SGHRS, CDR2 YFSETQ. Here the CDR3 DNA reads TGCGCCAGCACCGGTGGTGGGAGAGGGACAGATACGCAGTATTTT. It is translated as CASTGGGRGTDTQYF. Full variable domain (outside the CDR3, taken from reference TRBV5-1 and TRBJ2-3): KAGVTQTPRYLIKTRGQQVTLSCSPISGHRSVSWYQQTPGQGLQFLFEYFSETQRNKGNFPGRFSGRQFSNSRSEMNVSTLELGDSALYLCASTGGGRGTDTQYFGPGTRLTVL.

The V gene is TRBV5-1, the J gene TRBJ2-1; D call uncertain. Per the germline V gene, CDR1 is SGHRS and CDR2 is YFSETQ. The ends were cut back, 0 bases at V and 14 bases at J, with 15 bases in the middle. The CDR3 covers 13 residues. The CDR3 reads CASSLGGADLEFF. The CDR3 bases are TGCGCCAGCAGCTTGGGAGGCGCGGATCTTGAGTTCTTC.

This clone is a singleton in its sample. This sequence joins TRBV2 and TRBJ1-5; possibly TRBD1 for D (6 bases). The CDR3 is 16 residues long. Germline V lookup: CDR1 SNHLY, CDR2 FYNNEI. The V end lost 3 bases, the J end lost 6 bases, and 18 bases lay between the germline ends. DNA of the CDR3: TGTGCCAGCAGTGAGAGACCTACAGGGTACGGTCAGCCCCAGCATTTT. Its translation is CASSERPTGYGQPQHF. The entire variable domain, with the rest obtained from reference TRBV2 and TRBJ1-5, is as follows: EPEVTQTPSHQVTQMGQEVILRCVPISNHLYFYWYRQILGQKVEFLVSFYNNEISEKSEIFDDQFSVERPDGSNFTLKIRSTKLEDSAMYFCASSERPTGYGQPQHFGDGTRLSIL.

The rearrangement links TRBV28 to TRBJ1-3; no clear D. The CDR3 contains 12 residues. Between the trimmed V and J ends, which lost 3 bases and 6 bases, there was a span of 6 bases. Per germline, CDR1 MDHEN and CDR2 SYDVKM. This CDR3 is CASSLSLNTIYF. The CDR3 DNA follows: TGTGCCAGCAGTTTGTCACTAAACACCATATATTTT.

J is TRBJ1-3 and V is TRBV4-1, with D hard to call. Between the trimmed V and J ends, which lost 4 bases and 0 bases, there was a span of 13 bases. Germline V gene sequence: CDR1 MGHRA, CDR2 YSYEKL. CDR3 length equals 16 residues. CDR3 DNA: TGCGCCAGCAGCCCGGTTAGAAGATCCTCTGGAAACACCATATATTTT. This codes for CASSPVRRSSGNTIYF.

CDR3 bases: TGTGCCAGCAGTTCCGGACAGGGGAGGACTGAAGCTTTCTTT. Translated: CASSSGQGRTEAFF. V is TRBV6-5 and J is TRBJ1-1; 9 bases align to TRBD1. Germline V lookup: CDR1 MNHEY, CDR2 SVGAGI. The V and J ends lost 4 bases and 5 bases, in that order; junction bases with no gene match: 5. The CDR3 is 14 amino acids.

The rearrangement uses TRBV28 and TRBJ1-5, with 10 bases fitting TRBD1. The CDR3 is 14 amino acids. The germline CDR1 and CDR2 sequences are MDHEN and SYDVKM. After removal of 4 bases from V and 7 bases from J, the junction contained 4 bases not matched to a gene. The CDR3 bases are TGTGCCAGCAGTTCGGGACAGGGGCGGCAGCCCCAGCATTTT. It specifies CASSSGQGRQPQHF.

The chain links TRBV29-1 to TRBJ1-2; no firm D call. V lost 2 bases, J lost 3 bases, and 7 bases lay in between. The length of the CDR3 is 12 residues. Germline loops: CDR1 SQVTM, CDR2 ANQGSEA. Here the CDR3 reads CSVEMGDYGYTF. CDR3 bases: TGCAGCGTTGAAATGGGCGACTATGGCTACACCTTC.

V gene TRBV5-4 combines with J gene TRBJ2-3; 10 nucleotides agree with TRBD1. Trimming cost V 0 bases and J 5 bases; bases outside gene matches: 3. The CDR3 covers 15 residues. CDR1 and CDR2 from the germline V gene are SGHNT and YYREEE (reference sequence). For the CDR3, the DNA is TGTGCCAGCAGCTTGGGACAGGGGGCGGGAGATACGCAGTATTTT. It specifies CASSLGQGAGDTQYF.

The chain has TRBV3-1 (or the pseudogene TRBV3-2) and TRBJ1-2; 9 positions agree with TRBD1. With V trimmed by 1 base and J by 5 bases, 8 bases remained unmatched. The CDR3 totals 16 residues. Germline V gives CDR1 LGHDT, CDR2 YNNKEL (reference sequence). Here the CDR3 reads CASSQVETGGTYGYTF. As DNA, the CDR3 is TGTGCCAGCAGCCAAGTCGAGACAGGGGGGACATATGGCTACACCTTC.

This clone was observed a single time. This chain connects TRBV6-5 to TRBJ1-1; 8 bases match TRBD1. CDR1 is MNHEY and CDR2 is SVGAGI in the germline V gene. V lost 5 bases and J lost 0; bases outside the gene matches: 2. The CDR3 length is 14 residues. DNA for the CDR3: TGTGCCAGCAGTCAGGACAGGGTGAACACTGAAGCTTTCTTT. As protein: CASSQDRVNTEAFF.

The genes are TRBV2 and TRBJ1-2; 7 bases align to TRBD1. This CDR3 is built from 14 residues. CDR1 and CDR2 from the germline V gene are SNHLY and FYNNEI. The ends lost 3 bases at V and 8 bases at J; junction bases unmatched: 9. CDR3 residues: CASSDRTGGRGYTF. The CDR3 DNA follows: TGTGCCAGCAGTGATCGGACAGGCGGTCGGGGCTACACCTTC.